This entry lists 17 T cell receptor beta chains sequenced from one sample in a study of long-term antiretroviral therapy in people with HIV. Survey-level resolution applied to immunoSEQ assay v3.0. Clones were sequenced by immunoSEQ multiplex PCR, and TCRdb holds only the in-frame ones, with some missing. Of 30,000 to 50,000 clones listed, 86% are singletons. The sample in question was unsorted PBMCs, obtained just before starting antiretroviral therapy. The receptors stem from a woman aged 18-29 years with HIV.

This chain joins TRBV4-3 and TRBJ1-2, with a weak D call TRBD1 (6 bases). The V end was cut by 0 bases, the J end by 3 bases, with 14 bases between. Germline CDR1 LGHNA, CDR2 YSLEER. CDR3 length: 16 residues. For the CDR3, the DNA is TGCGCCAGCAGCCAAGAGTCCACAGGGAGTTACTATGGCTACACCTTC. Residues: CASSQESTGSYYGYTF.

The genes are TRBV5-6 and TRBJ1-4; D is perhaps TRBD1 (6 bases). The CDR3 has 18 amino acids. Germline lookup yields CDR1 SGHDT and CDR2 YYEEEE. Trimming left V 1 base short and J 5 bases short, with 21 bases between. CDR3 coding DNA: TGTGCCAGCAGCTTGTTTATTGGAGGCGGACAGCCAAATGAAAAACTGTTTTTT. This sequence encodes CASSLFIGGGQPNEKLFF.

The V gene is TRBV4-3, the J gene TRBJ1-6; no clear D. Germline values: CDR1 LGHNA, CDR2 YSLEER. Trimming removed 0 bases from V and 3 bases from J, with 9 bases in between. This CDR3 comprises 16 residues. CDR3 nucleotides: TGCGCCAGCAGCCAAGATCGGGCTCTCTATAATTCACCCCTCCACTTT. Protein sequence: CASSQDRALYNSPLHF.

The V gene is TRBV28, the J gene TRBJ1-3; D possibly corresponds to TRBD1 (5 bases). V lost 6 bases, J lost 5 bases, and 14 bases lay in between. Germline-derived CDR1 and CDR2 are MDHEN and SYDVKM. The CDR3 sequence is 14 residues long. CDR3 sequence reads: CASSPRGERNTIYF. The CDR3 DNA sequence: TGTGCCAGCAGCCCCCGGGGCGAGAGAAACACCATATATTTT.

The J gene is TRBJ1-2, the V gene TRBV6-1; unclear D gene. V was clipped by 8 bases and J by 1 base, with 8 bases between them. Germline V gives CDR1 MNHNS, CDR2 SASEGT. This CDR3 contains 12 residues. The CDR3 DNA reads as TGTGCCAGCGGGCGTATTAACTATGGCTACACCTTC. This gives the protein CASGRINYGYTF.

The chain links TRBV11-2 to TRBJ2-1, with 13 bases that match TRBD2. Germline values: CDR1 SGHAT, CDR2 FQNNGV. V lost 4 bases to trimming and J lost 5 bases; unmatched junction nucleotides: 2. This CDR3 comprises 15 residues. The CDR3 sequence is CASSSGLAGNNEQFF. The CDR3 DNA sequence: TGTGCCAGCAGCTCGGGACTAGCGGGGAACAATGAGCAGTTCTTC.

This sequence joins TRBV15 and TRBJ2-1; TRBD2 matches 12 bases. The ends lost 3 bases at V and 8 bases at J; junction bases unmatched: 11. This CDR3 has 17 amino acids. CDR1 and CDR2 (germline): LNHNV, YYDKDF (reference sequence). This CDR3 is CATSSTTSGRNIDEQFF. In DNA form, the CDR3 reads TGTGCCACCAGCAGTACGACTAGCGGGAGAAATATAGATGAGCAGTTCTTC.

The chain's CDR3 is CASSLFGSELGNTIYF. DNA for the CDR3: TGTGCCAGCAGCTTATTTGGGTCAGAACTTGGAAACACCATATATTTT. The chain joins TRBV7-2 to TRBJ1-3; D unresolved. In germline, CDR1 is SGHTA, CDR2 FQGNSA. The length of the CDR3 is 16 residues. Deletions cut 2 bases from V and 3 bases from J, with 14 bases between.

The V call is TRBV27, the J call TRBJ1-4, with a possible D match to TRBD1 (5 bases). Germline CDR1 and CDR2: MNHEY and SMNVEV (reference sequence). This CDR3 region has 12 residues. The V end lost 10 bases, the J end lost 10 bases, and 16 bases lay between the germline ends. The CDR3: CATGIDQGKLFF. CDR3 bases: TGTGCCACCGGAATCGACCAGGGAAAACTGTTTTTT.

The chain combines TRBV11-1 with TRBJ2-3; D is perhaps TRBD2 (6 bases). Germline V gene data show CDR1 as SGHAT and CDR2 as FQDESV (reference sequence). V shed 2 bases and J shed 0 bases, with 9 bases lying between them. The CDR3 extends over 15 amino acids. The CDR3 DNA is TGTGCCAGCAGCTTATTTGCGGGGAGCACAGATACGCAGTATTTT. Protein: CASSLFAGSTDTQYF.

The V and J genes are TRBV11-2 and TRBJ2-3; D is undetermined. V lost 1 base and J 5 bases, leaving 10 bases between the germline ends. Germline-derived CDR1 and CDR2 are SGHAT and FQNNGV. The CDR3 is 14 amino acids. The CDR3 reads CASSLARSLDTQYF. The CDR3 DNA follows: TGTGCCAGCAGCTTAGCACGGAGCCTAGATACGCAGTATTTT.

This chain uses TRBV6-5 with TRBJ2-1; tentatively, D is TRBD2 (7 bases). The CDR3 loop spans 14 amino acids. Trimming cost V 5 bases and J 3 bases, with 11 bases left between them. Germline loops: CDR1 MNHEY, CDR2 SVGAGI. CDR3 nucleotide sequence: TGTGCCAGCAGTAGGGGGGAGGGCTACAATGAGCAGTTCTTC. Protein sequence: CASSRGEGYNEQFF.

The table lists this clone with a count of one. The rearrangement joins TRBV5-4 to TRBJ2-3; TRBD2 aligns across 8 bases. Germline CDR1 reads SGHNT; CDR2 reads YYREEE (reference sequence). The CDR3 is 20 amino acids. The ends lost 0 bases at V and 3 bases at J; junction bases unmatched: 18. In DNA, the CDR3 is TGTGCCAGCAGCTTGGGGCGGTCTAGCGGGCGTCCGACTGGGACAGATACGCAGTATTTT. It yields the protein CASSLGRSSGRPTGTDTQYF.

V gene TRBV28 combines with J gene TRBJ1-2; tentative D call: TRBD1 (6 bases). The V end was cut by 8 bases, the J end by 4 bases, with 14 bases between. Germline V CDR1 and CDR2: MDHEN, SYDVKM. The CDR3 covers 13 residues. The CDR3 reads CASSSTGPYGYTF. CDR3 nucleotide sequence: TGTGCCAGCTCATCGACAGGTCCCTATGGCTACACCTTC.

The sample holds one count of this clone. The chain carries TRBV5-4 and TRBJ2-3; 13 bases match TRBD2. There are 18 residues in the CDR3. J lost 0 bases, V lost 1 base, and 5 bases had no gene match. The germline CDR1 and CDR2 sequences are SGHNT and YYREEE (reference sequence). The CDR3 bases are TGTGCCAGCAGCTTGTACGGGACTAGCGGGATTAGCACAGATACGCAGTATTTT. Its translation is CASSLYGTSGISTDTQYF.

The V call is TRBV28, the J call TRBJ2-7, with TRBD1 matching 9 bases. This CDR3 is 15 amino acids long. V lost 5 bases, J lost 6 bases, and 11 bases stayed unmatched. The germline V gene has CDR1 MDHEN and CDR2 SYDVKM. CDR3 region: CASSPPGQGVPEQYF. The CDR3 DNA sequence: TGTGCCAGCAGTCCACCGGGACAGGGTGTTCCCGAGCAGTACTTC.

The rearrangement uses TRBV15 and TRBJ1-3, with 9 bases lining up with TRBD1. The junction had 5 bases not matched to a gene; V was cut back by 4 bases and J by 4 bases. Looked up from germline, CDR1 is LNHNV and CDR2 is YYDKDF (reference sequence). The CDR3 is 15 residues long. The CDR3 region is CATSTKDRGGNTIYF. The CDR3 nucleotides read TGTGCCACCAGCACTAAGGACAGGGGAGGAAACACCATATATTTT.